This T cell receptor beta chain stems from a study of CD8 T cells in Susac syndrome. Study-level points and caveats: The study's TCR sequencing and HLA analysis drew on a certain number of individuals. That number was acknowledged as relatively small.

Details on this clonotype: As yet, its antigen is unknown.

Included as multiple sclerosis controls were treatment-naive patients who had stable or active relapsing-remitting disease. Negative isolation yielded CD8+ and CD4+ T cells; FACS enriched TEMRA cells. This CDR3 comprises 14 residues. Per the germline V gene, CDR1 is SGHVS and CDR2 is FQNEAQ. Trimming cost V 3 bases and J 3 bases, with 9 bases left between them. RNA amounts of 0.5 to 1 ug underwent reverse transcription with random hexamers. Multiplex immunoSEQ PCR targeted 54 Vbeta and 13 Jbeta TCR beta segments. One entry per CDR3 protein results from TCRdb running MiXCR on the immunoSEQ multiplex PCR reads. Altogether just over 150,000 distinct CDR3 sequences are present, about 95% being singletons, with the ten largest covering 0.14% to 0.15%.

The clonotype originates from a human donor with multiple sclerosis. The genes are TRBV7-8 and TRBJ1-5; no clear D. Specimen: CD8+ T cells from PBMCs. Here the CDR3 DNA reads TGTGCCAGCAGCTTTCAGGTTTACAATCAGCCCCAGCATTTT. Amino acid sequence: CASSFQVYNQPQHF.